The entry below gives a single T cell receptor (beta chain) sequence along with its context. Its cognate antigen is unknown. The PCR used 60 Vbeta and 13 Jbeta primers. Profiling relied on immunoSEQ multiplex PCR, and the TCRdb table lists in-frame clones only, not all of them. Among 110,000 or so clones listed, 82% were seen once. This entry comes from a study of cytomegalovirus exposure and HLA in healthy donors. The study, taken as a whole, reports: Associated with HLA alleles at 0.05 false discovery rate in a later analysis were 17,000 or so TCR beta sequences.

This clonotype was sampled from a woman younger than 35 in good health and CMV-seronegative. The sequencing sample was made of PBMCs.

CDR3 coding DNA: TGTGCCAGCAGTTCTCTACAGGACAGGGCAGGTCAGCCCCAGCATTTT. It codes for CASSSLQDRAGQPQHF. The chain recombines TRBV27 with TRBJ1-5; 8 bases fit TRBD1. The length of the CDR3 is 16 residues. CDR1 and CDR2 (germline): MNHEY, SMNVEV (reference sequence). Germline trimming cut 4 bases from V and 6 bases from J; bases unmatched to any gene: 11.